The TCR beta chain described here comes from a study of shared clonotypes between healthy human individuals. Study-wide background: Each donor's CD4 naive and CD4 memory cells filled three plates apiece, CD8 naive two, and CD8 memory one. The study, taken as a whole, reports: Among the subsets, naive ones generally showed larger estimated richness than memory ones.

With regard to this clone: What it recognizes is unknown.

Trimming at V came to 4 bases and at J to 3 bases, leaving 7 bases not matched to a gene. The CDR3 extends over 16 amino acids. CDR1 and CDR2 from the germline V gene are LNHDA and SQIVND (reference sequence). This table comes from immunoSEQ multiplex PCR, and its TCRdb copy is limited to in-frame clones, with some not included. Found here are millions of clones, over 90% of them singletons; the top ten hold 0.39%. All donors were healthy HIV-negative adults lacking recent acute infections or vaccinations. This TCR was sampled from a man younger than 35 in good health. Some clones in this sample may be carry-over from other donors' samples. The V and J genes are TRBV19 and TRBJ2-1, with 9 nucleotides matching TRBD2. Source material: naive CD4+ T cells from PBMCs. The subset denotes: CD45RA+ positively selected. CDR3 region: CASSTHRSGSYNEQFF. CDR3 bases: TGTGCCAGTAGTACCCACCGTAGCGGGAGCTACAATGAGCAGTTCTTC.